The 5 T cell receptor beta chains below all came from one sample that was sequenced in a study of post-analysis software for immune sequencing data. Study conclusions and caveats: TRBV5-6, TRBV5-1 and TRBV20-1 were among roughly five TRBV segments more frequent in patients than controls.

Their target antigens are unknown. Researchers reported that TCR beta cDNA libraries carried unique molecular identifiers. TCRdb processed the PCR reads anew with MiXCR; each CDR3 protein has one entry. The table includes hundreds of thousands of distinct CDR3 sequences, 25% to 30% detected once. Sample: blood. The origin of the receptors is a girl between 5 and 17 years old with multiple sclerosis.

This clonotype has more than one count but fewer than ten. The chain uses TRBV20-1 and TRBJ2-7, with D tentatively TRBD1 (5 bases). The DNA end is more similar to TRBJ2-4, so the J call may be wrong. The germline V gene has CDR1 DFQATT and CDR2 SNEGSKA (reference sequence). CDR3 length equals 18 residues. The DNA of the CDR3 is TGCAGTGCTAGAGATCGGGCAGGGCTCTTTATGGCCAAAAACATTCAGTACTTC. This translates into CSARDRAGLFMAKNIQYF.

This chain links TRBV6-6 with TRBJ2-2; D may be TRBD1 (6 bases). Per germline, CDR1 MNHNY and CDR2 SVGAGI (reference sequence). The V end was cut by 3 bases, the J end by 5 bases, with 13 bases between. The CDR3 loop spans 15 amino acids. CDR3 loop: CASSYGTIPTGELFF. The CDR3 coding sequence is TGTGCCAGCAGTTATGGGACAATTCCGACCGGGGAGCTGTTTTTT.

The chain carries TRBV20-1 and TRBJ1-4; D may be TRBD1 (6 bases). The V and J ends lost 3 bases and 10 bases respectively, with 15 bases between them. Germline V CDR1 and CDR2: DFQATT, SNEGSKA (reference sequence). The CDR3 has 13 amino acids. CDR3 coding DNA: TGCAGTGCTAGCGATAGGGGACAAGGAAAACTGTTTTTT. This encodes CSASDRGQGKLFF.

This clonotype was detected only a few times. The chain joins TRBV7-8 to TRBJ2-7, with a tentative D call TRBD2 (5 bases). Per germline, CDR1 SGHVS and CDR2 FQNEAQ. This CDR3 contains 17 residues. The ends were cut back, 5 bases at V and 0 bases at J, with 20 bases in the middle. The CDR3 sequence is CASSPVVRAQSSYEQYF. CDR3 sequence (DNA): TGTGCCAGCAGCCCAGTGGTGCGGGCGCAGAGCTCCTACGAGCAGTACTTC.

This chain links TRBV6-6 with TRBJ2-7; TRBD1 agrees at 8 bases. V lost 6 bases and J lost 1; bases outside the gene matches: 8. This CDR3 region has 15 residues. Germline V gene lookup returns CDR1 MNHNY and CDR2 SVGAGI (reference sequence). CDR3 DNA sequence: TGTGCCAGCAGGGGCGGGACAGGCTTTTCCTACGAGCAGTACTTC. Translating it yields CASRGGTGFSYEQYF.